These 21 T cell receptor beta chains share one sample of origin, sequenced in a study of blood T cell repertoires in COVID-19. Assay: immunoSEQ multiplex PCR; the TCRdb copy retains only in-frame clones and omits some. The sample has roughly 220,000 clones; around 82% are singletons. The sequenced sample was peripheral blood. These receptors all come from a woman in her 30s who had recovered from COVID-19.

The DNA for the CDR3 is TGCGCCAGCAGCCAGTCCCTCCCCGAGCAGCCCCAGCATTTT. Its protein product is CASSQSLPEQPQHF. This rearrangement joins TRBV4-1 to TRBJ1-5; D is unclear. V lost 3 bases, J lost 7 bases, and 13 bases lay in between. CDR1 is MGHRA and CDR2 is YSYEKL in the germline V gene. The CDR3 contains 14 residues.

This clone came up once. Other DNA sequences in the sample encode the same CDR3. The chain employs TRBV9 and TRBJ2-3; D possibly corresponds to TRBD1 (5 bases). Trimming removed 0 bases from V and 2 bases from J, with 10 bases in between. Germline CDR1 reads SGDLS; CDR2 reads YYNGEE. The CDR3 runs 15 residues. CDR3 in DNA: TGTGCCAGCAGCGTAGGTATAGGGGACACAGATACGCAGTATTTT. Protein sequence: CASSVGIGDTDTQYF.

The chain links TRBV24-1 to TRBJ2-5; 14 bases align to TRBD2. The ends lost 8 bases at V and 5 bases at J; junction bases unmatched: 12. The CDR3 is 17 amino acids. From germline, CDR1 is KGHDR and CDR2 SFDVKD. The CDR3 spells CATTTEGLAGVGETQYF. Written as DNA, the CDR3 is TGTGCCACCACCACAGAGGGACTAGCGGGAGTCGGGGAGACCCAGTACTTC.

This clone has more than one count but fewer than ten. The chain employs TRBV6-5 and TRBJ2-1; no clear D. V lost 8 bases and J lost 2, with 10 bases in between. Germline assignment: CDR1 MNHEY and CDR2 SVGAGI. This CDR3 is 13 amino acids long. The CDR3 sequence: CASRSIAYNEQFF. The CDR3 DNA follows: TGTGCCAGCCGGAGTATCGCCTACAATGAGCAGTTCTTC.

The chain has TRBV24-1 and TRBJ1-2; no definite D call. From germline, CDR1 is KGHDR and CDR2 SFDVKD. V was trimmed by 5 bases and J by 2 bases, leaving 8 bases between them. The CDR3 covers 13 residues. CDR3 DNA: TGTGCCACCAGTGTGGGAGTCAACTATGGCTACACCTTC. Its translation: CATSVGVNYGYTF.

This rearrangement joins TRBV10-1 to TRBJ2-5; D is unresolved. Trimming stripped 3 bases from V and 2 bases from J, with 7 bases between. Per germline, CDR1 WNHNN and CDR2 SYGVQD (reference sequence). The CDR3 contains 13 residues. CDR3 DNA: TGCGCCAGCAGTGAAAACAGACAAGAGACCCAGTACTTC. Amino acid sequence: CASSENRQETQYF.

This clone was counted at least ten times. The chain has TRBV27 and TRBJ1-3; D is uncertain. Germline V lookup: CDR1 MNHEY, CDR2 SMNVEV (reference sequence). The CDR3 length is 15 residues. The germline V and J ends were trimmed by 4 bases and 8 bases, with 18 bases remaining between them. The CDR3 reads CASSSLSSNSDTIYF. The CDR3 coding sequence is TGTGCCAGCAGTTCCCTCTCGTCGAACTCGGACACCATATATTTT.

The CDR3 DNA is TGTGCCAGCAGCTTACCGGGAAGAGGTGGCAATGAGCAGTTCTTC. As protein: CASSLPGRGGNEQFF. This sequence joins TRBV7-9 and TRBJ2-1; weak D call: TRBD2 (5 bases). This CDR3 spans 15 amino acids. Germline values: CDR1 SEHNR, CDR2 FQNEAQ (reference sequence). Trimming cost V 2 bases and J 6 bases, with 14 bases left between them.

The rearrangement uses TRBV3-1 (or the pseudogene TRBV3-2) and TRBJ2-2; weak D call: TRBD2 (5 bases). Trimming stripped 1 base from V and 5 bases from J, with 8 bases between. Germline CDR1 and CDR2: LGHDT and YNNKEL (reference sequence). This CDR3 has 14 residues. The CDR3 DNA sequence: TGTGCCAGCAGCCAAGGACGGGGAACCGGGGAGCTGTTTTTT. It translates to CASSQGRGTGELFF.

V gene TRBV5-1 combines with J gene TRBJ2-2, with TRBD2 as a possible D gene (5 bases). Germline-derived CDR1 and CDR2 are SGHRS and YFSETQ. V was pared by 0 bases and J by 8 bases, with 17 bases between. This CDR3 has 16 residues. The CDR3 sequence is CASSLAVAVGEGELFF. Written as DNA, the CDR3 is TGCGCCAGCAGCTTGGCCGTGGCAGTCGGGGAAGGGGAGCTGTTTTTT.

The chain links TRBV18 to TRBJ2-7; D possibly corresponds to TRBD2 (5 bases). The CDR3 runs 13 residues. CDR1 KGHSH and CDR2 LQKENI come from the germline V gene. V was trimmed by 0 bases and J by 3 bases, leaving 6 bases between them. The CDR3 DNA reads TGTGCCAGCTCACCACCCGGGGACTACGAGCAGTACTTC. Amino acid sequence: CASSPPGDYEQYF.

The chain carries TRBV6-6 and TRBJ1-5; TRBD1 might be the D (5 bases). Trimming shortened V by 10 bases and J by 3 bases, and 13 bases separated the two germline ends. The CDR3 loop spans 13 amino acids. Germline V gene lookup returns CDR1 MNHNY and CDR2 SVGAGI (reference sequence). This chain's CDR3 is CATKTGDNQPQHF. The CDR3 coding sequence is TGTGCCACCAAAACAGGTGACAATCAGCCCCAGCATTTT.

The chain is built from TRBV29-1 and TRBJ1-2; D may be TRBD1 (6 bases). Trimming left V 3 bases short and J 2 bases short, with 10 bases between. The CDR3 runs to 13 residues. The germline CDR1 and CDR2 sequences are SQVTM and ANQGSEA. In nucleotides, the CDR3 is TGCAGCGTTGATCCAGGGGCGAACTATGGCTACACCTTC. It specifies CSVDPGANYGYTF.

V and J are TRBV5-1 and TRBJ2-7, with TRBD1 as a possible D gene (6 bases). The germline V gene has CDR1 SGHRS and CDR2 YFSETQ. Trimming removed 3 bases at V and 5 bases at J, with 6 bases between. The CDR3 consists of 11 residues. The CDR3 loop is CASSWTDEQYF. In DNA form, the CDR3 reads TGCGCCAGCAGCTGGACAGACGAGCAGTACTTC.

This sequence joins TRBV5-4 and TRBJ2-7; D tentatively fits TRBD1 or TRBD2 (8 bases each). The CDR3 has 18 residues. Germline V lookup: CDR1 SGHNT, CDR2 YYREEE (reference sequence). Trimming left V 4 bases short and J 1 base short, with 24 bases between. CDR3 region: CASSMDRAQPGGSYEQYF. In DNA form, the CDR3 reads TGTGCCAGCAGCATGGACAGGGCGCAACCGGGAGGGTCCTACGAGCAGTACTTC.

The chain is built from TRBV9 and TRBJ1-4; TRBD1 matches at 8 bases. The germline V gene encodes CDR1 SGDLS and CDR2 YYNGEE. This CDR3 is built from 14 residues. J lost 7 bases, V lost 3 bases, and 5 bases had no gene match. The CDR3 reads CASSGTGGGEKLFF. CDR3 nucleotide sequence: TGTGCCAGCAGCGGAACAGGGGGTGGTGAAAAACTGTTTTTT.

The chain combines TRBV4-1 with TRBJ2-1; 8 bases are shared with TRBD2. Germline V gene data show CDR1 as MGHRA and CDR2 as YSYEKL. The CDR3 length is 17 residues. The ends lost 1 base at V and 3 bases at J; junction bases unmatched: 8. The CDR3 DNA reads as TGCGCCAGCAGCCAAGGTGTACTAGCGGCCTTCTACAATGAGCAGTTCTTC. The encoded protein is CASSQGVLAAFYNEQFF.

The CDR3 DNA reads as TGTGCCACCGGTCTAGCGGCCACAGATACGCAGTATTTT. Translation gives CATGLAATDTQYF. This sequence joins TRBV24-1 and TRBJ2-3; 7 nucleotides align to TRBD2. This CDR3 contains 13 residues. J gave up 2 bases and V 9 bases, and 4 bases lay outside the gene matches. Germline CDR1 and CDR2: KGHDR and SFDVKD.

This clone has just one count. Other DNA sequences in the sample encode the same CDR3. J is TRBJ2-5 and V is TRBV12-3 or TRBV12-4; 7 positions agree with TRBD1. The V gene end was trimmed by 6 bases and the J gene end by 3 bases; junction bases not matched to a gene: 4. This CDR3 has 13 amino acids. CDR3 sequence reads: CASSPGTEETQYF. As DNA, the CDR3 is TGTGCCAGCAGCCCTGGGACAGAAGAGACCCAGTACTTC.

This clone was detected only once. The chain combines TRBV9 with TRBJ1-1; D may be TRBD1 (6 bases). The CDR3 sequence is 15 residues long. Germline CDR1 SGDLS, CDR2 YYNGEE. V dropped 2 bases and J dropped 3 bases, with 14 bases sitting between them. The CDR3 region is CASSVLGTPDTEAFF. For the CDR3, the DNA is TGTGCCAGCAGCGTTTTAGGGACACCCGACACTGAAGCTTTCTTT.

V gene TRBV5-1 combines with J gene TRBJ1-4, with D uncertain. Trimming removed 1 base from V and 5 bases from J, with 12 bases in between. This CDR3 contains 15 residues. The germline CDR1 and CDR2 sequences are SGHRS and YFSETQ. The CDR3 spells CASSLSRSGNEKLFF. The CDR3 DNA reads TGCGCCAGCAGCTTGAGCAGATCAGGCAATGAAAAACTGTTTTTT.